The 19 T cell receptor beta chains in this list originate from one sample, sequenced in a study of blood T cell repertoires in COVID-19. Using immunoSEQ multiplex PCR, the repertoire was profiled, and TCRdb retains in-frame clones only, with some absent. The table has about 88,000 clones, approximately 91% seen once. The specimen was peripheral blood. The receptor set was obtained from an elderly woman with acute or convalescent COVID-19.

This clone appeared a single time. This chain links TRBV7-9 with TRBJ2-7, with a weak D call TRBD2 (5 bases). CDR1 is SEHNR and CDR2 is FQNEAQ in the germline V gene (reference sequence). This CDR3 contains 14 residues. Trimming took off 1 base at V and 1 base at J, with 8 bases between the two ends. In DNA form, the CDR3 reads TGTGCCAGCAGCTTAGGCGGAGGTTCCTACGAGCAGTACTTC. Translated: CASSLGGGSYEQYF.

A single count supports this clone. This chain connects TRBV5-1 to TRBJ1-6; 9 bases fit TRBD1. Germline assignment: CDR1 SGHRS and CDR2 YFSETQ. The CDR3 is 16 residues long. The trim removed 0 bases at V and 5 bases at J, leaving 3 bases unmatched. In DNA, the CDR3 is TGCGCCAGCAGCTTGGATGGACAGGGGAATAATTCACCCCTCCACTTT. As protein: CASSLDGQGNNSPLHF. Combining the CDR3 with reference TRBV5-1 and TRBJ1-6 gives the whole variable domain KAGVTQTPRYLIKTRGQQVTLSCSPISGHRSVSWYQQTPGQGLQFLFEYFSETQRNKGNFPGRFSGRQFSNSRSEMNVSTLELGDSALYLCASSLDGQGNNSPLHFGNGTRLTVT.

This clone has a single count. The genes are TRBV5-1 and TRBJ2-3, with 8 positions matching TRBD1. Germline CDR1 SGHRS, CDR2 YFSETQ. Trimming at V came to 3 bases and at J to 3 bases, leaving 6 bases not matched to a gene. This CDR3 is built from 15 residues. The DNA of the CDR3 is TGCGCCAGCAGCTCGACAGGGGAAGGGACAGATACGCAGTATTTT. Translating gives CASSSTGEGTDTQYF.

The J gene is TRBJ1-6, the V gene TRBV19, with D maybe TRBD1 (6 bases). V lost 8 bases to trimming and J lost 5 bases, with 13 bases between them. The CDR3 consists of 14 residues. The germline CDR1 and CDR2 sequences are LNHDA and SQIVND (reference sequence). The CDR3 region has the DNA TGTGCCAGTTTCATAGGGGGAAATAATTCACCCCTCCACTTT. This gives the protein CASFIGGNNSPLHF.

In nucleotides, the CDR3 is TGTGCCAGCAGCTCGAAAAGGGAGACCGGGGAGCTGTTTTTT. Translating gives CASSSKRETGELFF. This chain connects TRBV11-1 to TRBJ2-2; D might be TRBD2 (5 bases). This CDR3 region has 14 residues. CDR1 and CDR2 (germline): SGHAT, FQDESV (reference sequence). V gave up 4 bases and J gave up 5 bases, with 11 bases separating them.

This chain joins TRBV6-5 and TRBJ1-1; 10 nucleotides agree with TRBD1. The CDR3 is 14 amino acids. V was pared by 6 bases and J by 5 bases, with 6 bases of the junction left unmatched. Germline V gene sequence: CDR1 MNHEY, CDR2 SVGAGI. The CDR3: CASRTGGAWTEAFF. The CDR3 nucleotides read TGTGCCAGCAGGACAGGGGGCGCGTGGACTGAAGCTTTCTTT.

In this sample, this clone turned up once. V and J are TRBV7-9 and TRBJ1-2; TRBD1 matches 12 bases. This CDR3 region has 17 residues. Germline CDR1 is SEHNR and CDR2 is FQNEAQ (reference sequence). Unmatched junction bases numbered 3, after V lost 1 base and J lost 0 bases. The CDR3 protein is CASSLGDRGPANYGYTF. In nucleotides, the CDR3 is TGTGCCAGCAGCTTAGGGGACAGGGGGCCAGCTAACTATGGCTACACCTTC.

Here the CDR3 reads CASSHLNIQRGNNEQFF. The CDR3 region has the DNA TGTGCCAGCAGCCACCTAAACATCCAGCGGGGCAACAATGAGCAGTTCTTC. The chain carries TRBV3-1 (or the pseudogene TRBV3-2) and TRBJ2-1; TRBD2 aligns across 7 bases. The J segment lost 5 bases and the V segment lost 3 bases, leaving 13 bases of the junction unmatched. Germline CDR1 LGHDT, CDR2 YNNKEL (reference sequence). The CDR3 is 17 amino acids.

The V call is TRBV9, the J call TRBJ2-7; possibly TRBD1 for D (6 bases). Germline CDR1 SGDLS, CDR2 YYNGEE. This CDR3 spans 15 amino acids. V lost 4 bases to trimming and J lost 7 bases, with 21 bases between them. CDR3 amino acids: CASSTSGQYFREQYF. DNA of the CDR3: TGTGCCAGCAGCACCAGCGGACAGTATTTTCGGGAGCAGTACTTC.

This clone is a singleton in its sample. The chain is built from TRBV9 and TRBJ2-3; a weak D match, TRBD1 (5 bases). V dropped 0 bases and J dropped 4 bases, with 15 bases sitting between them. The CDR3 extends over 16 amino acids. In germline, CDR1 is SGDLS, CDR2 YYNGEE. The CDR3 is CASSVVKGRSADTQYF. The CDR3 DNA sequence: TGTGCCAGCAGCGTAGTTAAGGGGCGAAGCGCAGATACGCAGTATTTT.

The J gene is TRBJ1-5, the V gene TRBV2; 7 bases line up with TRBD1. The CDR3 is made up of 15 amino acids. V trimming: 5 bases; J trimming: 1 base; junction bases outside the gene matches: 5. Germline CDR1 reads SNHLY; CDR2 reads FYNNEI. CDR3 region: CASSNTGASNQPQHF. The CDR3 nucleotides are TGTGCCAGCAGTAACACAGGGGCAAGCAATCAGCCCCAGCATTTT.

CDR3 amino acids: CASSLGLAGGEETQYF. As DNA, the CDR3 is TGTGCCAGCAGTTTAGGCCTAGCGGGAGGAGAAGAGACCCAGTACTTC. V usage is TRBV28 and J usage is TRBJ2-5, with TRBD2 matching over 11 bases. The CDR3 spans 16 residues. The germline CDR1 and CDR2 sequences are MDHEN and SYDVKM. V lost 2 bases, J lost 3 bases, and 5 bases stayed unmatched.

The chain has TRBV5-1 and TRBJ2-3; 14 bases line up with TRBD2. The CDR3 consists of 17 residues. V lost 2 bases to trimming and J lost 6 bases; unmatched junction nucleotides: 8. CDR1 is SGHRS, CDR2 YFSETQ, per germline. CDR3 DNA: TGCGCCAGCAGCTTTACCGGGACTAGCGGGAGTGGTGATACGCAGTATTTT. The encoded protein is CASSFTGTSGSGDTQYF. The full variable domain, with the rest looked up from reference TRBV5-1 and TRBJ2-3, is KAGVTQTPRYLIKTRGQQVTLSCSPISGHRSVSWYQQTPGQGLQFLFEYFSETQRNKGNFPGRFSGRQFSNSRSEMNVSTLELGDSALYLCASSFTGTSGSGDTQYFGPGTRLTVL.

The chain links TRBV19 to TRBJ1-1; perhaps TRBD1 as D (6 bases). V shed 6 bases and J shed 6 bases, with 14 bases lying between them. Germline loops: CDR1 LNHDA, CDR2 SQIVND (reference sequence). The CDR3 spans 13 residues. CDR3 sequence (DNA): TGTGCCAGTAGAGGGACACCTGGCGCTGAAGCTTTCTTT. Translating gives CASRGTPGAEAFF.

This sequence joins TRBV5-1 and TRBJ1-2; 10 positions agree with TRBD1. CDR1 is SGHRS and CDR2 is YFSETQ in the germline V gene. V shed 0 bases and J 8 bases; nucleotides not matched to a gene: 7. This CDR3 is 15 amino acids long. CDR3 sequence: CASSLDDRGQWGYTF. CDR3 bases: TGCGCCAGCAGCTTGGATGACAGGGGGCAGTGGGGCTACACCTTC.

A few counts support this clone. V is TRBV27 and J is TRBJ2-6; D uncertain. The germline V gene has CDR1 MNHEY and CDR2 SMNVEV (reference sequence). The CDR3 contains 17 residues. Between the trimmed V and J ends, which lost 3 bases and 4 bases, there was a span of 16 bases. CDR3 region: CASSFISRWAGANVLTF. CDR3 DNA: TGTGCCAGCAGTTTTATCTCCAGGTGGGCAGGGGCCAACGTCCTGACTTTC.

V usage is TRBV18 and J usage is TRBJ1-3; weak D call: TRBD1 (5 bases). Germline loops: CDR1 KGHSH, CDR2 LQKENI. Trimming pared 5 bases from V and 0 bases from J, leaving 14 bases between. This CDR3 spans 16 amino acids. Written as DNA, the CDR3 is TGTGCCAGCTCATCGGGACTTCCTTCCTCTGGAAACACCATATATTTT. Translating gives CASSSGLPSSGNTIYF.

The V gene is TRBV9, the J gene TRBJ1-1, with a weak D call TRBD1 (5 bases). The length of the CDR3 is 15 residues. From germline, CDR1 is SGDLS and CDR2 YYNGEE. Trimming took off 2 bases at V and 1 base at J, with 12 bases between the two ends. CDR3 in amino acids: CASSVLDKQNTEAFF. DNA for the CDR3: TGTGCCAGCAGCGTCTTGGACAAGCAGAACACTGAAGCTTTCTTT.

V and J are TRBV7-3 and TRBJ1-6; 11 nucleotides line up with TRBD1. CDR3 length: 15 amino acids. Per germline, CDR1 SGHTA and CDR2 FQGTGA. The V gene end was trimmed by 5 bases and the J gene end by 10 bases; junction bases not matched to a gene: 7. CDR3 coding DNA: TGTGCCAGCAGCACCGGGACAGGGGGATCATCACCCCTCCACTTT. Amino acids: CASSTGTGGSSPLHF.